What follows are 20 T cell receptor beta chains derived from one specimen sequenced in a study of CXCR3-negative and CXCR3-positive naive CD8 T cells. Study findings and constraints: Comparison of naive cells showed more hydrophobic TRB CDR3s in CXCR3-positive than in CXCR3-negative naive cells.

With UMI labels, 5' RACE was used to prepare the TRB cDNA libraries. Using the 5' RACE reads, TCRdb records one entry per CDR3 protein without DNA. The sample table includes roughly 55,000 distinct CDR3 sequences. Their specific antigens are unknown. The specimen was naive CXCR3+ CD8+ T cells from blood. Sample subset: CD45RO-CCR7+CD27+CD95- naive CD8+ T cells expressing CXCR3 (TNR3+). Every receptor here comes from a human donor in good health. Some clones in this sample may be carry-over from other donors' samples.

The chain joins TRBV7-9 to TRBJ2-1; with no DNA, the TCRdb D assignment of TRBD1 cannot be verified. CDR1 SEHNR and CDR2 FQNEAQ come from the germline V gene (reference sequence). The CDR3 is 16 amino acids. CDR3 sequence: CASSPPPRGKSNEQFF.

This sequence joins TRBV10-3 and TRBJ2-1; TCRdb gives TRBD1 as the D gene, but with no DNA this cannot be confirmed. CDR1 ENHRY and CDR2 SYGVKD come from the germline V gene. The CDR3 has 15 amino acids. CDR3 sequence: CAISYRDLGDNEQFF.

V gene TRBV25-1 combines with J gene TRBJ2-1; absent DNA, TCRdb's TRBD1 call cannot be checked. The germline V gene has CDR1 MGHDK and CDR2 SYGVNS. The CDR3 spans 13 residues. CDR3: CASRTGGVDEQFF.

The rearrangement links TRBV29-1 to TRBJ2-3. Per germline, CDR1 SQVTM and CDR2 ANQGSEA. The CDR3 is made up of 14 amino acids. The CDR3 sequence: CSVVSVGGADTQYF.

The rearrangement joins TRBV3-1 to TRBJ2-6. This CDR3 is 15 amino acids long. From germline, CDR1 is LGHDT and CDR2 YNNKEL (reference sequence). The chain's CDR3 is CASSQGVGGANVLTF.

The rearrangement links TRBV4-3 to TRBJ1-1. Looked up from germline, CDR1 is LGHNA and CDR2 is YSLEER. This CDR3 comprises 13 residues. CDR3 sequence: CASSQDREGEAFF.

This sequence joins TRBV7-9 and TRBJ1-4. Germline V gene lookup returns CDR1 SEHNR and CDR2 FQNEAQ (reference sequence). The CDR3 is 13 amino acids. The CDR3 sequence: CASSKDQHEKLFF.

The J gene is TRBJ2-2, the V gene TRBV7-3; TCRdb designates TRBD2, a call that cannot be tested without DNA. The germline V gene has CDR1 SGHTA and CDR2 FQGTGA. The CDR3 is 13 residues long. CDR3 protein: CASSFGPAGELFF.

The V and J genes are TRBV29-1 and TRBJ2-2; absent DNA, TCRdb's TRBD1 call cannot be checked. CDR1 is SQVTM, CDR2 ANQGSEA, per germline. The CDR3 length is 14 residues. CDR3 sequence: CSVKWGGNTGELFF.

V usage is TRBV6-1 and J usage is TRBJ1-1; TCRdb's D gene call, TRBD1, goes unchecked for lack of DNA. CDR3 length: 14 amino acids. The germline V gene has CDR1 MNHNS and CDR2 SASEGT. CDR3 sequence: CASRMGGGNTEAFF.

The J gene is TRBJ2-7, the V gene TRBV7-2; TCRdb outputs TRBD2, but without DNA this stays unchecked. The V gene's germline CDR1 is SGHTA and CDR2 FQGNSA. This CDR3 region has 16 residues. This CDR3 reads CASSLEGSSPFYEQYF.

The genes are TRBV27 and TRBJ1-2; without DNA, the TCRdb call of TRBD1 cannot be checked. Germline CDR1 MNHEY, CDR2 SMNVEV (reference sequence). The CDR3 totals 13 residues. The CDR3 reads CASSSRGFYGYTF.

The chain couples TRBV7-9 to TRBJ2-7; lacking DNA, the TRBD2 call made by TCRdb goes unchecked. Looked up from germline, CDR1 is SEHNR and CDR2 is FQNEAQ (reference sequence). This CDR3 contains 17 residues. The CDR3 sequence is CASTGTRGTSGIYGQYF.

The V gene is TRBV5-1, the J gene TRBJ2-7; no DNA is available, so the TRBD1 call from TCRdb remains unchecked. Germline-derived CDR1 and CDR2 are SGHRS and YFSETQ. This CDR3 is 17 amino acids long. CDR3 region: CASSPTAGGLSSYEQYF.

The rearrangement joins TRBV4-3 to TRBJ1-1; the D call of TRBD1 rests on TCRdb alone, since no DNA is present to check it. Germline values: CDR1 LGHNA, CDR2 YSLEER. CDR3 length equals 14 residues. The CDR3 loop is CASSQGQGDTEAFF.

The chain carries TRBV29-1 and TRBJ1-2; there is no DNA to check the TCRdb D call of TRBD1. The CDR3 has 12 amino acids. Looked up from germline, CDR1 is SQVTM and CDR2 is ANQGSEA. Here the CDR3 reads CSVLTGGGGYTF.

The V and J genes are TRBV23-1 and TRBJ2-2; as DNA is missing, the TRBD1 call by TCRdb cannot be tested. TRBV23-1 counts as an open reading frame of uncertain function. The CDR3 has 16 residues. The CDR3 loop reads CASSPLDRASSGELFF.

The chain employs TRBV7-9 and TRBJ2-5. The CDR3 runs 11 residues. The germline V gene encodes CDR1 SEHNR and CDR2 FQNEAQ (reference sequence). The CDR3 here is CASSRSETQYF.

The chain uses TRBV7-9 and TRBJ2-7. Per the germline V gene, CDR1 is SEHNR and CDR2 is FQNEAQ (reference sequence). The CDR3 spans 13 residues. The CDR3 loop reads CASSVDSAYEQYF.

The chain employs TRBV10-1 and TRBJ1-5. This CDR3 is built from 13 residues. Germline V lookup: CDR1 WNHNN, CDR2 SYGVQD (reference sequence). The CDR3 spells CARPDGSNQPQHF.